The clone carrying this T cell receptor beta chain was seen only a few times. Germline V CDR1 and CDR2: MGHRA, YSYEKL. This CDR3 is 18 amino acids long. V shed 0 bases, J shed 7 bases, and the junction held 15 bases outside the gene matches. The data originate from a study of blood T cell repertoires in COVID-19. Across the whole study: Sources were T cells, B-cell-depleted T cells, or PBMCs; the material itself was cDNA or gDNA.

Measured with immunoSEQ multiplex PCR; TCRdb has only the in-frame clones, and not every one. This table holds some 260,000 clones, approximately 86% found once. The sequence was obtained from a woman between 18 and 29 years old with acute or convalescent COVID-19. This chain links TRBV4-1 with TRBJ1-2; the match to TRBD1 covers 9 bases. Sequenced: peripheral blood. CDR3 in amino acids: CASSQELTGGARRGGYTF. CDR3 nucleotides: TGCGCCAGCAGCCAAGAGTTAACAGGGGGCGCGAGGAGAGGTGGCTACACCTTC.